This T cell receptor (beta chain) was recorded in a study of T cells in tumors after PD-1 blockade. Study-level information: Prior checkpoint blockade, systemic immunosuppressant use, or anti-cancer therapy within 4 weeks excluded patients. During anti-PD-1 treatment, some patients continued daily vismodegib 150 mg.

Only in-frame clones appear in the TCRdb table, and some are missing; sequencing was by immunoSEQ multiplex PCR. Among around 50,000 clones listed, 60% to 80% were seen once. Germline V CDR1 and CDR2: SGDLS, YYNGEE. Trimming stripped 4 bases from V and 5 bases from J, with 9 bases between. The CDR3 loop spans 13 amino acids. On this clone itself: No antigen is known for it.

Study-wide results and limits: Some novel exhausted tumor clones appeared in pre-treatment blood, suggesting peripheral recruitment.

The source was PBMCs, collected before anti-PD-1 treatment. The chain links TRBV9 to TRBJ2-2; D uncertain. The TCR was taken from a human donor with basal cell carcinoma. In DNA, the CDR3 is TGTGCCAGCAGCTTCGGCCTAACCGGGGAGCTGTTTTTT. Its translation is CASSFGLTGELFF.